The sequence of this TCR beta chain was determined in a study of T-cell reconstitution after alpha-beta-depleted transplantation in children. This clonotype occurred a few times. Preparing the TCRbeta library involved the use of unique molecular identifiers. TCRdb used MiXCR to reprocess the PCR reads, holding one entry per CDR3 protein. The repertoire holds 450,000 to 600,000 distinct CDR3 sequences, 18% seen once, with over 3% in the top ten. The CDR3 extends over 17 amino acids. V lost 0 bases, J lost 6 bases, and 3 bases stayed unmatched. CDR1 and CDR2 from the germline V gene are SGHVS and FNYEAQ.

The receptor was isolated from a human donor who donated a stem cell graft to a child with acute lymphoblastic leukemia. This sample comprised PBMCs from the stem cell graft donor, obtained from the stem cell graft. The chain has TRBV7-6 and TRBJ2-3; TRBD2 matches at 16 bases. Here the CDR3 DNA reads TGTGCCAGCAGCTTAGCGGAGGGACTAGCGGGAGGGGATACGCAGTATTTT. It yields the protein CASSLAEGLAGGDTQYF.